The rows below give T cell receptor beta chains drawn from one sample of a study of blood T cell repertoires in COVID-19. Here immunoSEQ multiplex PCR was the method, and the copy in TCRdb shows in-frame clones only, minus some. Among under 350,000 clones, more than 85% were seen once, and the ten largest hold over 1%. The sample comprised peripheral blood. Receptors originate from a man aged 65-85 years with acute or convalescent COVID-19. The CDR3 runs from the conserved cysteine through the conserved F or W. The D gene is left open where the match is weak. Where a row states a size, it is once, few, many or the class of an expanded clone; other rows omit it.

D gene	V gene	J gene	clone size	CDR3 protein	CDR3 DNA
TRBD2	TRBV3-1/TRBV3-2	TRBJ2-3	-	CASSHTSGGAQGTQYF	TGTGCCAGCAGCCACACTAGCGGGGGGGCACAGGGTACGCAGTATTTT
-	TRBV7-3	TRBJ2-3	few	CASSPRGADTQYF	TGTGCCAGCAGCCCCCGGGGAGCAGATACGCAGTATTTT
-	TRBV9	TRBJ2-2	-	CASSVVGQSTGELFF	TGTGCCAGCAGCGTAGTCGGACAGAGCACCGGGGAGCTGTTTTTT
TRBD2	TRBV5-6	TRBJ2-1	-	CASSGRGGNHNEQFF	TGTGCCAGCAGTGGCCGGGGGGGCAACCACAATGAGCAGTTCTTC
TRBD2	TRBV11-2	TRBJ2-1	-	CASSLGSSGRGFF	TGTGCCAGCAGCTTAGGTTCTAGCGGGAGGGGCTTCTTC
TRBD2	TRBV2	TRBJ2-7	-	CASRRSGSFYEQYF	TGTGCCAGCAGGCGGAGCGGGAGCTTCTACGAGCAGTACTTC
-	TRBV30	TRBJ1-1	-	CAWSPDRSMNTEAFF	TGTGCCTGGAGTCCGGACAGATCCATGAACACTGAAGCTTTCTTT
TRBD1	TRBV7-2	TRBJ1-2	-	CASSSGQDYGYTF	TGTGCCAGCAGCTCCGGACAGGATTATGGCTACACCTTC
-	TRBV7-2	TRBJ2-7	-	CASSLDRTYEQYF	TGTGCCAGCAGCTTAGATAGAACCTACGAGCAGTACTTC
-	TRBV6-5	TRBJ2-7	once	CASSTRRSGSYEQYF	TGTGCCAGCAGTACGCGTCGGAGTGGGAGCTACGAGCAGTACTTC
TRBD2	TRBV27	TRBJ2-2	once	CASSFLGGGPNTGELFF	TGTGCCAGCAGTTTCTTGGGGGGAGGGCCGAACACCGGGGAGCTGTTTTTT
TRBD2	TRBV5-1	TRBJ2-5	-	CASSPFSGGEIQETQYF	TGCGCCAGCAGCCCGTTTAGCGGGGGAGAGATACAAGAGACCCAGTACTTC
TRBD1	TRBV7-8	TRBJ1-3	once	CASSPGGSGNTIYF	TGTGCCAGCAGCCCAGGGGGATCTGGAAACACCATATATTTT
-	TRBV24-1	TRBJ2-6	-	CATSDWQSGANVLTF	TGTGCCACCAGTGATTGGCAGTCTGGGGCCAACGTCCTGACTTTC
-	TRBV7-2	TRBJ1-2	-	CASSSYSGAYGYTF	TGTGCCAGCAGCTCCTACAGTGGGGCCTATGGCTACACCTTC
-	TRBV18	TRBJ2-2	-	CASSREIQGNTGELFF	TGTGCCAGCTCACGGGAAATACAGGGGAACACCGGGGAGCTGTTTTTT
-	TRBV20-1	TRBJ2-7	-	CSATEYYEQYF	TGCAGTGCTACGGAGTACTACGAGCAGTACTTC
TRBD1	TRBV14	TRBJ1-2	few	CASSHTYHGQDYPGYTF	TGTGCCAGCAGCCACACCTACCATGGACAGGACTATCCTGGCTACACCTTC
-	TRBV19	TRBJ1-5	-	CASRDRGNQPQHF	TGTGCCAGTCGGGATAGGGGCAATCAGCCCCAGCATTTT
TRBD2	TRBV3-1/TRBV3-2	TRBJ2-2	-	CASSQRLAGDTGELFF	TGTGCCAGCAGCCAGAGACTAGCGGGGGACACCGGGGAGCTGTTTTTT
-	TRBV19	TRBJ2-1	-	CASSISGRSYNEQFF	TGTGCCAGTAGTATATCGGGGAGGTCCTACAATGAGCAGTTCTTC
TRBD1	TRBV9	TRBJ2-7	-	CASSGTGQGFPYEQYF	TGTGCCAGCAGCGGGACCGGACAGGGGTTCCCCTACGAGCAGTACTTC
-	TRBV18	TRBJ1-4	-	CASSPEDGTGKLFF	TGTGCCAGCTCACCGGAGGACGGGACTGGAAAACTGTTTTTT
TRBD1	TRBV11-2	TRBJ1-1	-	CASSFAGGAGTEAFF	TGTGCCAGCAGCTTTGCAGGGGGCGCGGGCACTGAAGCTTTCTTT
TRBD1	TRBV15	TRBJ2-1	-	CATSPHRQGRQFF	TGTGCCACCAGCCCCCACCGACAGGGCCGTCAGTTCTTC